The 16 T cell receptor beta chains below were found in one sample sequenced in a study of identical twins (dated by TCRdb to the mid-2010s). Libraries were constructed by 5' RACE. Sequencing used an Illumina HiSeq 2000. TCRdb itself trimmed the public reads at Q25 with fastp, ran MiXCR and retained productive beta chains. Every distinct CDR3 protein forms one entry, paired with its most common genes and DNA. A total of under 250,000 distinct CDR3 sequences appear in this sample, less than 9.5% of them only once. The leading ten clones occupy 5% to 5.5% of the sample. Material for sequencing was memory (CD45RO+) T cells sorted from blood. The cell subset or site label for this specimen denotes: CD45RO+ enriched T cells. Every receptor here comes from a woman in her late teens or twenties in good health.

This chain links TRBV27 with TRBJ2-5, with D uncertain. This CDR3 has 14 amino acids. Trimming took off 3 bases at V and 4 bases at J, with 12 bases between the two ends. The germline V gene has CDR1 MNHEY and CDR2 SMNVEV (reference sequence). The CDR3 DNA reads TGTGCCAGCAGTTTCCGCGCCAGAGGAGAGACCCAGTACTTC. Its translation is CASSFRARGETQYF.

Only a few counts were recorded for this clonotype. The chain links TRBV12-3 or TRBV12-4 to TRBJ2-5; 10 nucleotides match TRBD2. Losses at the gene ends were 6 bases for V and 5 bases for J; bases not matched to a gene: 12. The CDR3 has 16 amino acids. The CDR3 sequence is CASSSASGGGGETQYF. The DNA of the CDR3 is TGTGCCAGCAGCTCGGCAAGCGGGGGGGGCGGGGAGACCCAGTACTTC.

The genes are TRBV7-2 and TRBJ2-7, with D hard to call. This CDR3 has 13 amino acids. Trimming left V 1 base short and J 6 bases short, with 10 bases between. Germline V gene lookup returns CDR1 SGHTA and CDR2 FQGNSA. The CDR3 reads CASSLVGWIEQYF. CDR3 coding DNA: TGTGCCAGCAGCTTAGTTGGCTGGATCGAGCAGTACTTC. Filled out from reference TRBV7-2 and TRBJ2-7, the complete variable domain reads GAGVSQSPSNKVTEKGKDVELRCDPISGHTALYWYRQSLGQGLEFLIYFQGNSAPDKSGLPSDRFSAERTGGSVSTLTIQRTQQEDSAVYLCASSLVGWIEQYFGPGTRLTVT.

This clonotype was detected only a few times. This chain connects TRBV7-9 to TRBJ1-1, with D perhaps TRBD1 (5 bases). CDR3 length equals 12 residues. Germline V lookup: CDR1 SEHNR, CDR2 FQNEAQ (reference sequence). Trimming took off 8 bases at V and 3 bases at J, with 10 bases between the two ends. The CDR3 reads CASVRGDTEAFF. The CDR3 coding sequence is TGTGCCAGCGTCAGAGGGGACACTGAAGCTTTCTTT.

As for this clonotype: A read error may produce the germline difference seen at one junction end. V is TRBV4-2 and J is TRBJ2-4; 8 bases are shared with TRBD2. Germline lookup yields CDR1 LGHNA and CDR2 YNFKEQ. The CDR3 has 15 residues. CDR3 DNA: TGTGCCAGCAGCCAACAGACTAGCGAAAAAAACATTAAGTACTTC. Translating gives CASSQQTSEKNIKYF.

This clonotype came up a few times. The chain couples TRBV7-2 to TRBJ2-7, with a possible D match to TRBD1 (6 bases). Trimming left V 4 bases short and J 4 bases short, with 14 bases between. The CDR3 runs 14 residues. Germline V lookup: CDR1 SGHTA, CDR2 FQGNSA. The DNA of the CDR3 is TGTGCCAGCAGCTCTTTCCAGGGGTATTACGAGCAGTACTTC. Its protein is CASSSFQGYYEQYF.

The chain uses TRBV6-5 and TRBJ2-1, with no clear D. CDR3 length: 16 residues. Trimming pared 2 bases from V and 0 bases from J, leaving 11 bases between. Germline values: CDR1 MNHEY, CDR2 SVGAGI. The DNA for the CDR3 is TGTGCCAGCAGTTACGCGGCGGCTAGCTCCTACAATGAGCAGTTCTTC. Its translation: CASSYAAASSYNEQFF.

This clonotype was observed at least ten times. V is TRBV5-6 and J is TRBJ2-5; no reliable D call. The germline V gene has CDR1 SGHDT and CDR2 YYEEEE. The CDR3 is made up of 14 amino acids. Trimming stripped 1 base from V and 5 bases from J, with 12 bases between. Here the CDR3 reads CASSLLELVETQYF. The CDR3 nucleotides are TGTGCCAGCAGCTTGCTTGAGCTAGTGGAGACCCAGTACTTC.

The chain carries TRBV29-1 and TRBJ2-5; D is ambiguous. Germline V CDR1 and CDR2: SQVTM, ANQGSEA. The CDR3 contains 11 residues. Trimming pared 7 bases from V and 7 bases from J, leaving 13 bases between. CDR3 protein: CSASETMTQYF. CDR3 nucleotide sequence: TGCAGCGCCTCGGAAACCATGACCCAGTACTTC.

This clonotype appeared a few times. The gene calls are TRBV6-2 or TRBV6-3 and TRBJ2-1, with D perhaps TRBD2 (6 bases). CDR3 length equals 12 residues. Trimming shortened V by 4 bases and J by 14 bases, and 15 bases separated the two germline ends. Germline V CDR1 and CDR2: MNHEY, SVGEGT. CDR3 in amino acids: CASSSTRPMEFF. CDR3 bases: TGTGCCAGCAGTTCGACTAGGCCAATGGAGTTCTTC.

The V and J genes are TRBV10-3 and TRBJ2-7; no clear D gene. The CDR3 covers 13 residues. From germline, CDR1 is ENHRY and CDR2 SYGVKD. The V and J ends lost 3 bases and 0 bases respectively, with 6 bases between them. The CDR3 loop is CAISDSSSYEQYF. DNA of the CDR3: TGTGCCATCAGTGACTCTAGCTCCTACGAGCAGTACTTC.

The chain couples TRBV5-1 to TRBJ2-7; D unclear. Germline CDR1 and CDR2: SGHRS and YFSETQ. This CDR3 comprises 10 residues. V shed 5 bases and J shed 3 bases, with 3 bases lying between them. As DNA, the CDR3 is TGCGCCAGCAGGGACTACGAGCAGTACTTC. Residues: CASRDYEQYF.

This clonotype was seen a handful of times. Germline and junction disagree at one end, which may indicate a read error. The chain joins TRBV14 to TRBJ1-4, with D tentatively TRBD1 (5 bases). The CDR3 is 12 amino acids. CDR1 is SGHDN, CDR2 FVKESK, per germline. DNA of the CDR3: TGTGCCAGCAGCCAAGCCGGGGGACGGGAGATTTTT. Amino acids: CASSQAGGREIF. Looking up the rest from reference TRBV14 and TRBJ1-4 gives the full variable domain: EAGVTQFPSHSVIEKGQTVTLRCDPISGHDNLYWYRRVMGKEIKFLLHFVKESKQDESGMPNNRFLAERTGGTYSTLKVQPAELEDSGVYFCASSQAGGREIFGSGTQLSVL.

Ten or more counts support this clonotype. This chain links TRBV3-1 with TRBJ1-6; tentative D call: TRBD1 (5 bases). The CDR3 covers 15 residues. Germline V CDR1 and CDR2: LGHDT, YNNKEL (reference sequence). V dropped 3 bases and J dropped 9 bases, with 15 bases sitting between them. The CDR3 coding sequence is TGTGCCAGCAGCCAGGGCTCGGGGGGAGGTTCACCCCTCCACTTT. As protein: CASSQGSGGGSPLHF.

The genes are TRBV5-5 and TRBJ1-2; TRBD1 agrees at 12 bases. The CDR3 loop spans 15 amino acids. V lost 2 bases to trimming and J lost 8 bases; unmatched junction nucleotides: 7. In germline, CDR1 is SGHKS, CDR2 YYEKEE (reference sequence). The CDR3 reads CASSFTGTGGWGYTF. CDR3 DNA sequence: TGTGCCAGCAGCTTCACCGGGACAGGGGGCTGGGGCTACACCTTC.

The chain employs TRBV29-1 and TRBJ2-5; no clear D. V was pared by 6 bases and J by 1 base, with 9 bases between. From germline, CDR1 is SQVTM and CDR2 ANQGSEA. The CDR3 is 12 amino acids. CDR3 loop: CSVVTTQETQYF. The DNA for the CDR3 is TGCAGCGTGGTGACAACCCAAGAGACCCAGTACTTC.